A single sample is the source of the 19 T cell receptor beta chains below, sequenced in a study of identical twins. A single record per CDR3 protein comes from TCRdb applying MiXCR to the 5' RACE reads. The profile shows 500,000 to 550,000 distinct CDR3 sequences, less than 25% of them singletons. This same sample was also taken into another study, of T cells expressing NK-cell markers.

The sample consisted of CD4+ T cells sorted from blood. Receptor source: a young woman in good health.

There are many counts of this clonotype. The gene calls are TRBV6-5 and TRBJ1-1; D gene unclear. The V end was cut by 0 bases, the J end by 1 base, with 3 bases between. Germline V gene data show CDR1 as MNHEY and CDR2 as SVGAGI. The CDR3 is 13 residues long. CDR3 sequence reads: CASSYSQNTEAFF. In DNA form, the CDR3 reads TGTGCCAGCAGTTACTCGCAGAACACTGAAGCTTTCTTT.

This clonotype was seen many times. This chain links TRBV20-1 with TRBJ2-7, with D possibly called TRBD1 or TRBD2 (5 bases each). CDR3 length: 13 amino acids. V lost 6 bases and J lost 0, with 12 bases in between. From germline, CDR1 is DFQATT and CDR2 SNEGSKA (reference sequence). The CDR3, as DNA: TGCAGTGCCAACCGGGGCAGCTCCTACGAGCAGTACTTC. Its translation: CSANRGSSYEQYF.

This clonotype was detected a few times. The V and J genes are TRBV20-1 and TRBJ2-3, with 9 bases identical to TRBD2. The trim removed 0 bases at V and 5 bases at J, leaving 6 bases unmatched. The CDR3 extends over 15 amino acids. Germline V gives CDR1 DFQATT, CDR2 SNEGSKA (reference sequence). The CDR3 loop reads CSARDPAGGGDTQYF. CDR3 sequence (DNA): TGCAGTGCTAGAGATCCAGCGGGAGGCGGAGATACGCAGTATTTT.

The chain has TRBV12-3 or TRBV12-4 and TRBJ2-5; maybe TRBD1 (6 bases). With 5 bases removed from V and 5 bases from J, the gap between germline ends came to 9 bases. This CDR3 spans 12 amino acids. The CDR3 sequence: CASSTQGETQYF. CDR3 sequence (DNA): TGTGCCAGCAGTACCCAGGGGGAGACCCAGTACTTC.

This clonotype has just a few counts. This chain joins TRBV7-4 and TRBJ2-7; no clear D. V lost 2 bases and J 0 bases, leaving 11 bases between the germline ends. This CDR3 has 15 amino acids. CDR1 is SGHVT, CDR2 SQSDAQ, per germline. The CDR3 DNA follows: TGTGCCAGCAGCTTAATGTCAGCTGTCTCCTACGAGCAGTACTTC. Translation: CASSLMSAVSYEQYF.

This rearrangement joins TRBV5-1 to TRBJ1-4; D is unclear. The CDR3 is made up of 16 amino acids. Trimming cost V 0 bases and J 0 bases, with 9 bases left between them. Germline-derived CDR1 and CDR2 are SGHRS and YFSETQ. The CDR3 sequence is CASSLGYGATNEKLFF. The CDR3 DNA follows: TGCGCCAGCAGCTTGGGGTACGGGGCAACTAATGAAAAACTGTTTTTT.

As DNA, the CDR3 is TGTGCCAGCAGTCTGGTCAACAGGCGGCGCGAGCAGTACTTC. It specifies CASSLVNRRREQYF. The V and J genes are TRBV12-3 or TRBV12-4 and TRBJ2-7; D may be TRBD1 (5 bases). The ends were cut back, 5 bases at V and 6 bases at J, with 17 bases in the middle. This CDR3 spans 14 amino acids.

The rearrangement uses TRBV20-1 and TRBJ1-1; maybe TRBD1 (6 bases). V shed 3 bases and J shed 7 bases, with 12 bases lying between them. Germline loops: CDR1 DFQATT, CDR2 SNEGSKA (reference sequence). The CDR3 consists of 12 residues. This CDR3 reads CSARRTGLEAFF. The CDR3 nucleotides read TGCAGTGCTAGGAGAACAGGGCTTGAAGCTTTCTTT.

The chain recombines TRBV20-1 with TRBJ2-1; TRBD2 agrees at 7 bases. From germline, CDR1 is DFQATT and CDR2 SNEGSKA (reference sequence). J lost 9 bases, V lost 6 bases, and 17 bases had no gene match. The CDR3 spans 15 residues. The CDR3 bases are TGCAGTGCGGCGGGAGTCGGCCCCCATACAATTGAGCAGTTCTTC. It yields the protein CSAAGVGPHTIEQFF.

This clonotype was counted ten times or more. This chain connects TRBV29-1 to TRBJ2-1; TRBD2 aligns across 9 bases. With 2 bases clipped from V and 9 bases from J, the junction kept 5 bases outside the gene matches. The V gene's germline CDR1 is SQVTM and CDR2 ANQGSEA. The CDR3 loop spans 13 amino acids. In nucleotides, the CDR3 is TGCAGCGTTGAAAACCTAGCGGGGATTGAGCAGTTCTTC. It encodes CSVENLAGIEQFF.

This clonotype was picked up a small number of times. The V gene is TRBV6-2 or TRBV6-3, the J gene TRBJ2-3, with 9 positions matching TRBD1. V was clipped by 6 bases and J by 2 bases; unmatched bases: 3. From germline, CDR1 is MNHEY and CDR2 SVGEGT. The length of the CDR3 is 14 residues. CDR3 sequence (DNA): TGTGCCAGCAGAAGGACAGGGGACACAGATACGCAGTATTTT. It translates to CASRRTGDTDTQYF.

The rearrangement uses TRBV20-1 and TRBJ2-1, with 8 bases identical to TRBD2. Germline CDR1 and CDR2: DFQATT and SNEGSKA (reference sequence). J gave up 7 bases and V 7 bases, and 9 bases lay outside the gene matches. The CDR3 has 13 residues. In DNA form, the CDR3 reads TGCAGTGGGGAGGTAGCGGGAACAAATGAGCAGTTCTTC. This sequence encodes CSGEVAGTNEQFF.

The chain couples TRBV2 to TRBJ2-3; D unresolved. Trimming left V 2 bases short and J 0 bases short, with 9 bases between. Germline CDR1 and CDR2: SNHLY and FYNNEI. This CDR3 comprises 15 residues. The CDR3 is CASSERRMSTDTQYF. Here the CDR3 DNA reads TGTGCCAGCAGTGAAAGGCGGATGAGCACAGATACGCAGTATTTT. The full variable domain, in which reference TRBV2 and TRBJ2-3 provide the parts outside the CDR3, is EPEVTQTPSHQVTQMGQEVILRCVPISNHLYFYWYRQILGQKVEFLVSFYNNEISEKSEIFDDQFSVERPDGSNFTLKIRSTKLEDSAMYFCASSERRMSTDTQYFGPGTRLTVL.

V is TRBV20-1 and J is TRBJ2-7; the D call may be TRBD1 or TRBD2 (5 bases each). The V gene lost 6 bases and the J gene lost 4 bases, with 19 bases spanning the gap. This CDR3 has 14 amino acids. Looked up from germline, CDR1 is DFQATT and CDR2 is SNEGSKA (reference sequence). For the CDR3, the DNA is TGCAGTGCCGGCCCGAGGGGAACGGGGTACGAGCAGTACTTC. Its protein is CSAGPRGTGYEQYF.

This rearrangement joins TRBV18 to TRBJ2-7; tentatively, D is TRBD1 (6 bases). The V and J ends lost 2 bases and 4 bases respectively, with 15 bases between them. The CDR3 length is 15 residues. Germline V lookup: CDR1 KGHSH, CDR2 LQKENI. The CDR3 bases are TGTGCCAGCTCACCAATGCAGGGGTTCCTTTACGAGCAGTACTTC. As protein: CASSPMQGFLYEQYF. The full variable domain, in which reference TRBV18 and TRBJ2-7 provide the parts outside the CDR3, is NAGVMQNPRHLVRRRGQEARLRCSPMKGHSHVYWYRQLPEEGLKFMVYLQKENIIDESGMPKERFSAEFPKEGPSILRIQQVVRGDSAAYFCASSPMQGFLYEQYFGPGTRLTVT.

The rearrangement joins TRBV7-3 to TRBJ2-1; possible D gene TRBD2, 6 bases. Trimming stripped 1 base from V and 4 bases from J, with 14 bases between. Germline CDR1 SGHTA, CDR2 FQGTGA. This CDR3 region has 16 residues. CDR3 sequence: CASSLNAGSGYNEQFF. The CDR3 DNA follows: TGTGCCAGCAGCTTAAATGCGGGTAGCGGTTACAATGAGCAGTTCTTC.

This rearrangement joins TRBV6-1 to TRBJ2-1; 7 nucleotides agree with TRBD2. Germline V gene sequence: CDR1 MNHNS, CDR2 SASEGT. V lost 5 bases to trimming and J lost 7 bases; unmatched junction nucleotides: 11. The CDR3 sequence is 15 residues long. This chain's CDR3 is CASSRMVAGGNEQFF. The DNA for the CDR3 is TGTGCCAGCAGTCGAATGGTAGCGGGCGGGAATGAGCAGTTCTTC.

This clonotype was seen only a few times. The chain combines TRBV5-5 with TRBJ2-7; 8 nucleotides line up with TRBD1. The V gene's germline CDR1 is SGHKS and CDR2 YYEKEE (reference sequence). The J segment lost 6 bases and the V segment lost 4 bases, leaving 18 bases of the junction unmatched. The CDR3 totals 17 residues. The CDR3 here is CASSNRVPGQGVGEQYF. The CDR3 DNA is TGTGCCAGCAGCAACCGGGTCCCAGGACAGGGAGTGGGCGAGCAGTACTTC.

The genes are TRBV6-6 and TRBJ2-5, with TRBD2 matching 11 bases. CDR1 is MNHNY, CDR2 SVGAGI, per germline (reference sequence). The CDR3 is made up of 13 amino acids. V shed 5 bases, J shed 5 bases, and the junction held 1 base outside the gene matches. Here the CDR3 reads CASSIAGGETQYF. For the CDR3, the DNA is TGTGCCAGCAGTATAGCGGGAGGGGAGACCCAGTACTTC.